One and the same sample provided the 21 T cell receptor beta chains below, sequenced in a study of OX40 agonist ivuxolimab in advanced cancers. Sequencing used immunoSEQ multiplex PCR; TCRdb keeps in-frame clones, though not all of them. The table shows 21,000 or so clones, with roughly four fifths occurring only once. The starting material was CD4+ or CD8+ T cells sorted from blood, obtained in a trial of the OX40 agonist ivuxolimab. These TCRs come from an adult with an advanced solid tumor such as melanoma, head and neck, liver or kidney cancer.

This chain connects TRBV19 to TRBJ1-1, with D perhaps TRBD1 (6 bases). Germline CDR1 LNHDA, CDR2 SQIVND (reference sequence). The CDR3 is made up of 14 amino acids. The V and J ends lost 3 bases and 3 bases respectively, with 11 bases between them. CDR3 sequence reads: CASSIRGLDTEAFF. Written as DNA, the CDR3 is TGTGCCAGTAGTATCAGGGGATTGGACACTGAAGCTTTCTTT.

V gene TRBV4-2 combines with J gene TRBJ2-3; D is possibly TRBD1 or TRBD2 (7 bases each). V lost 0 bases and J 2 bases, leaving 15 bases between the germline ends. This CDR3 comprises 17 residues. The germline V gene has CDR1 LGHNA and CDR2 YNFKEQ. The CDR3 loop reads CASSQDSGRGLTDTQYF. The CDR3 DNA is TGTGCCAGCAGCCAAGACTCGGGGAGGGGGCTCACAGATACGCAGTATTTT.

V usage is TRBV25-1 and J usage is TRBJ2-5; D unclear. The CDR3 has 11 residues. Deletions cut 4 bases from V and 5 bases from J, with 5 bases between. CDR1 is MGHDK, CDR2 SYGVNS, per germline. CDR3 in DNA: TGTGCCAGCAGTGTCTCGGAGACCCAGTACTTC. Translation: CASSVSETQYF.

This clone was seen a few times. The chain uses TRBV5-1 and TRBJ2-2, with a weak D call TRBD2 (6 bases). Per the germline V gene, CDR1 is SGHRS and CDR2 is YFSETQ. This CDR3 region has 15 residues. V was pared by 5 bases and J by 5 bases, with 16 bases between. As DNA, the CDR3 is TGCGCCAGCAGGTATCGAGACGGGGGTACCGGGGAGCTGTTTTTT. Encoded protein: CASRYRDGGTGELFF. Full variable domain (rest looked up from reference TRBV5-1 and TRBJ2-2): KAGVTQTPRYLIKTRGQQVTLSCSPISGHRSVSWYQQTPGQGLQFLFEYFSETQRNKGNFPGRFSGRQFSNSRSEMNVSTLELGDSALYLCASRYRDGGTGELFFGEGSRLTVL.

J is TRBJ1-3 and V is TRBV6-5; maybe TRBD1 (6 bases). This CDR3 is 15 amino acids long. CDR1 is MNHEY and CDR2 is SVGAGI in the germline V gene. V was pared by 5 bases and J by 2 bases, with 13 bases between. The CDR3 protein is CASSPPWGPGNTIYF. CDR3 sequence (DNA): TGTGCCAGCAGTCCCCCCTGGGGGCCTGGAAACACCATATATTTT.

The table lists this clone with a few counts. V and J are TRBV28 and TRBJ1-1; D is perhaps TRBD1 (5 bases). This CDR3 has 14 residues. V lost 9 bases and J lost 0, with 14 bases in between. Per germline, CDR1 MDHEN and CDR2 SYDVKM. Written as DNA, the CDR3 is TGTGCCAGTCTTGTCGGGGCCCTGAACACTGAAGCTTTCTTT. Protein: CASLVGALNTEAFF. Full variable domain (remainder filled in from reference TRBV28 and TRBJ1-1): DVKVTQSSRYLVKRTGEKVFLECVQDMDHENMFWYRQDPGLGLRLIYFSYDVKMKEKGDIPEGYSVSREKKERFSLILESASTNQTSMYLCASLVGALNTEAFFGQGTRLTVV.

This rearrangement joins TRBV28 to TRBJ1-2; D perhaps matches TRBD1 (6 bases). CDR3 length: 14 residues. Trimming stripped 4 bases from V and 5 bases from J, with 14 bases between. Germline values: CDR1 MDHEN, CDR2 SYDVKM. The CDR3 nucleotides are TGTGCCAGCAGTTCCACAGGGAGGCGGTATGGCTACACCTTC. Translation: CASSSTGRRYGYTF.

Judged by abundance, this clone is large (0.1 to 1%). The rearrangement uses TRBV5-4 and TRBJ1-5; unclear D gene. Germline CDR1 SGHNT, CDR2 YYREEE (reference sequence). This CDR3 has 12 amino acids. The V end lost 4 bases, the J end lost 2 bases, and 4 bases lay between the germline ends. The CDR3 here is CASSLGNQPQHF. The CDR3 DNA is TGTGCCAGCAGCCTTGGCAATCAGCCCCAGCATTTT.

The chain combines TRBV19 with TRBJ2-3; the match to TRBD2 covers 10 bases. The V and J ends lost 9 bases and 6 bases, in that order; junction bases with no gene match: 15. The CDR3 consists of 16 residues. In germline, CDR1 is LNHDA, CDR2 SQIVND (reference sequence). CDR3: CASALGAGGPADTQYF. Here the CDR3 DNA reads TGTGCCAGCGCCCTGGGAGCGGGGGGGCCGGCGGATACGCAGTATTTT.

This CDR3 reads CASSLRSLTGGSYNEQFF. CDR3 nucleotides: TGTGCCAGCAGCTTAAGGTCCCTTACAGGGGGTAGCTACAATGAGCAGTTCTTC. V gene TRBV11-1 combines with J gene TRBJ2-1; 8 bases are shared with TRBD1. CDR3 length: 18 amino acids. The germline gives CDR1 SGHAT, CDR2 FQDESV (reference sequence). With V trimmed by 2 bases and J by 3 bases, 12 bases remained unmatched.

This clone showed up just a few times. This chain connects TRBV7-9 to TRBJ2-2; D is perhaps TRBD1 (8 bases). Trimming took 6 bases from V and 5 from J, leaving 16 bases between them. The CDR3 is made up of 15 amino acids. CDR1 is SEHNR and CDR2 is FQNEAQ in the germline V gene (reference sequence). CDR3 sequence (DNA): TGTGCCAGCAGGCCCGGACAGGGAGGGACCGGGGAGCTGTTTTTT. Protein sequence: CASRPGQGGTGELFF.

This chain links TRBV5-1 with TRBJ2-7; a possible D gene is TRBD1 (6 bases). CDR1 and CDR2 (germline): SGHRS, YFSETQ. The CDR3 is 11 amino acids. V lost 4 bases and J 5 bases, leaving 7 bases between the germline ends. The CDR3 here is CASSDRNEQYF. The CDR3 DNA is TGCGCCAGCAGCGACAGGAACGAGCAGTACTTC.

This clone was found a few times. The chain joins TRBV6-5 to TRBJ2-7; TRBD1 matches at 8 bases. The germline V gene has CDR1 MNHEY and CDR2 SVGAGI. The J segment lost 1 base and the V segment lost 5 bases, leaving 4 bases of the junction unmatched. The length of the CDR3 is 14 residues. CDR3 DNA: TGTGCCAGCAGTAGACAGGGGCGTTCCTACGAGCAGTACTTC. Amino acid sequence: CASSRQGRSYEQYF.

V and J are TRBV19 and TRBJ2-1, with D possibly TRBD2 on 6 matching bases. Germline assignment: CDR1 LNHDA and CDR2 SQIVND (reference sequence). Trimming took 7 bases from V and 0 from J, leaving 22 bases between them. The CDR3 loop spans 18 amino acids. The CDR3 DNA sequence: TGTGCCAGTACTAATCTCTCTCTAGCGCTCTCCTCCTACAATGAGCAGTTCTTC. This sequence encodes CASTNLSLALSSYNEQFF. The full variable domain, completed using reference TRBV19 and TRBJ2-1, is DGGITQSPKYLFRKEGQNVTLSCEQNLNHDAMYWYRQDPGQGLRLIYYSQIVNDFQKGDIAEGYSVSREKKESFPLTVTSAQKNPTAFYLCASTNLSLALSSYNEQFFGPGTRLTVL.

The chain combines TRBV7-2 with TRBJ2-7, with TRBD2 matching 8 bases. The CDR3 is 15 residues long. With 3 bases clipped from V and 0 bases from J, the junction kept 4 bases outside the gene matches. Germline V gene sequence: CDR1 SGHTA, CDR2 FQGNSA. The CDR3 region has the DNA TGTGCCAGCAGCTTTAGCGGGATGAGCTCCTACGAGCAGTACTTC. It yields the protein CASSFSGMSSYEQYF.

The rearrangement joins TRBV6-1 to TRBJ2-2; D may correspond to TRBD1 or TRBD2 (6 bases each). CDR3 length: 15 residues. V was cut by 8 bases and J by 5 bases, with 18 bases left in between. The V gene's germline CDR1 is MNHNS and CDR2 SASEGT. This chain's CDR3 is CASVWGAGNTGELFF. The CDR3 bases are TGTGCCAGCGTCTGGGGGGCCGGTAATACCGGGGAGCTGTTTTTT.

V usage is TRBV10-3 and J usage is TRBJ2-5; 9 bases map to TRBD2. V lost 3 bases and J lost 0; bases outside the gene matches: 2. The germline V gene encodes CDR1 ENHRY and CDR2 SYGVKD. The CDR3 has 15 amino acids. The CDR3 DNA is TGTGCCATCAGTGATAGCGGGAGCAACCAAGAGACCCAGTACTTC. Translation: CAISDSGSNQETQYF.

This clone was observed a handful of times. The chain uses TRBV10-3 and TRBJ2-3; D is ambiguous. Germline values: CDR1 ENHRY, CDR2 SYGVKD. The CDR3 totals 12 residues. V lost 3 bases to trimming and J lost 5 bases, with 6 bases between them. The CDR3, as DNA: TGTGCCATCAGTGACCTGGTAGATACGCAGTATTTT. This gives the protein CAISDLVDTQYF.

This clone showed up just once. The rearrangement links TRBV9 to TRBJ1-2, with D maybe TRBD1 (6 bases). Trimming removed 0 bases from V and 5 bases from J, with 23 bases in between. The CDR3 contains 18 residues. CDR1 and CDR2 from the germline V gene are SGDLS and YYNGEE. In DNA form, the CDR3 reads TGTGCCAGCAGCGTAGCCCCCGGACAGCCGGAACGCCTATATGGCTACACCTTC. As protein: CASSVAPGQPERLYGYTF.

The gene calls are TRBV7-9 and TRBJ2-1, with D unclear. This CDR3 has 13 amino acids. V was trimmed by 1 base and J by 10 bases, leaving 11 bases between them. The germline CDR1 and CDR2 sequences are SEHNR and FQNEAQ (reference sequence). CDR3 in DNA: TGTGCCAGCAGCTTAGTCGTTCAAGCCGAGCAGTTCTTC. Its protein is CASSLVVQAEQFF.

The genes are TRBV2 and TRBJ2-3; D possibly matches TRBD1 or TRBD2 (5 bases each). Between the trimmed V and J ends, which lost 5 bases and 7 bases, there was a span of 19 bases. Germline CDR1 and CDR2: SNHLY and FYNNEI. There are 15 residues in the CDR3. CDR3 loop: CASSRDGANFYTQYF. CDR3 sequence (DNA): TGTGCCAGCAGTCGGGACGGGGCGAACTTTTATACGCAGTATTTT.